These 17 T cell receptor beta chains were sequenced from one sample in a study of control samples from healthy donors and cancer patients. Clones were read by immunoSEQ multiplex PCR, and TCRdb kept only the in-frame ones, dropping some. Of under 70,000 clones listed, 70% to 90% were seen once; the top ten hold 3.5% to 4%. Source material: blood. The receptors originated from a man aged 45 to 65 in good health.

V is TRBV5-1 and J is TRBJ1-1; no firm D call. The V gene lost 6 bases and the J gene lost 1 base, with 10 bases spanning the gap. Looked up from germline, CDR1 is SGHRS and CDR2 is YFSETQ. This CDR3 spans 13 amino acids. The CDR3 coding sequence is TGCGCCAGCATTGAGGGCTCGAACACTGAAGCTTTCTTT. It translates to CASIEGSNTEAFF.

V usage is TRBV5-1 and J usage is TRBJ1-1; possibly TRBD1 for D (6 bases). Trimming cost V 4 bases and J 1 base, with 14 bases left between them. The CDR3 consists of 15 residues. CDR1 and CDR2 from the germline V gene are SGHRS and YFSETQ. CDR3 amino acids: CASSPWGQSNTEAFF. The CDR3, as DNA: TGCGCCAGCAGCCCCTGGGGGCAGTCGAACACTGAAGCTTTCTTT. Full variable domain (missing parts from reference TRBV5-1 and TRBJ1-1): KAGVTQTPRYLIKTRGQQVTLSCSPISGHRSVSWYQQTPGQGLQFLFEYFSETQRNKGNFPGRFSGRQFSNSRSEMNVSTLELGDSALYLCASSPWGQSNTEAFFGQGTRLTVV.

J is TRBJ1-2 and V is TRBV10-3; D unclear. This CDR3 is 14 amino acids long. The germline gives CDR1 ENHRY, CDR2 SYGVKD. Trimming removed 4 bases from V and 4 bases from J, with 13 bases in between. The CDR3 here is CAISGVGEAYGYTF. The CDR3 region has the DNA TGTGCCATCAGTGGGGTCGGGGAGGCCTATGGCTACACCTTC.

This rearrangement joins TRBV7-9 to TRBJ1-3; D not resolved. Trimming stripped 3 bases from V and 0 bases from J, with 9 bases between. CDR3 length: 15 amino acids. CDR1 is SEHNR and CDR2 is FQNEAQ in the germline V gene (reference sequence). CDR3 DNA sequence: TGTGCCAGCAGCTTTGAGGTCCCCTCTGGAAACACCATATATTTT. Encoded protein: CASSFEVPSGNTIYF. Variable domain in full (rest from reference TRBV7-9 and TRBJ1-3): DTGVSQNPRHKITKRGQNVTFRCDPISEHNRLYWYRQTLGQGPEFLTYFQNEAQLEKSRLLSDRFSAERPKGSFSTLEIQRTEQGDSAMYLCASSFEVPSGNTIYFGEGSWLTVV.

This chain links TRBV7-6 with TRBJ1-4; TRBD1 is a possible D gene (6 bases). The germline V and J ends were trimmed by 3 bases and 0 bases, with 17 bases remaining between them. The germline V gene has CDR1 SGHVS and CDR2 FNYEAQ. The CDR3 loop spans 18 amino acids. For the CDR3, the DNA is TGTGCCAGCAGCTTGGGGGCTAAAGGAGGGTCAACTAATGAAAAACTGTTTTTT. This translates into CASSLGAKGGSTNEKLFF.

The genes are TRBV6-1 and TRBJ1-1, with a tentative D call TRBD1 (5 bases). The CDR3 contains 15 residues. Germline CDR1 reads MNHNS; CDR2 reads SASEGT. V lost 0 bases and J 1 base, leaving 9 bases between the germline ends. The CDR3 bases are TGTGCCAGCAGTGAAGCGAGGGACGCGAACACTGAAGCTTTCTTT. Protein product: CASSEARDANTEAFF.

This chain links TRBV6-5 with TRBJ2-4; possibly TRBD2 for D (5 bases). CDR3 length: 15 amino acids. V lost 6 bases, J lost 7 bases, and 19 bases lay in between. Germline V gives CDR1 MNHEY, CDR2 SVGAGI. This chain's CDR3 is CASSSQDSGLNIQYF. For the CDR3, the DNA is TGTGCCAGCAGCAGTCAGGACTCCGGACTCAACATTCAGTACTTC.

The chain couples TRBV25-1 to TRBJ1-1; 9 nucleotides match TRBD1. CDR3 length equals 14 residues. V dropped 4 bases and J dropped 3; count of bases not matched to a gene: 3. Germline CDR1 MGHDK, CDR2 SYGVNS. The CDR3 loop is CASSGGQGHTEAFF. The CDR3 nucleotides read TGTGCCAGCAGTGGGGGACAGGGACACACTGAAGCTTTCTTT.

The chain has TRBV10-3 and TRBJ2-1, with TRBD2 matching over 11 bases. In germline, CDR1 is ENHRY, CDR2 SYGVKD. The V and J ends lost 4 bases and 0 bases, in that order; junction bases with no gene match: 5. CDR3 length: 17 residues. The DNA for the CDR3 is TGTGCCATCAGTGCCGGGACTAGCGGCCGCTCCTACAATGAGCAGTTCTTC. This gives the protein CAISAGTSGRSYNEQFF.

This chain links TRBV7-3 with TRBJ2-1; TRBD2 matches 11 bases. The germline CDR1 and CDR2 sequences are SGHTA and FQGTGA. V lost 4 bases to trimming and J lost 4 bases; unmatched junction nucleotides: 15. The length of the CDR3 is 19 residues. CDR3 protein: CASSSPPGTSGLVYNEQFF. CDR3 DNA: TGTGCCAGCAGCTCCCCTCCCGGGACTAGCGGTCTAGTATACAATGAGCAGTTCTTC.

Only a few counts were recorded for this clone. One end of the junction does not line up with germline, which may come from a read error. The V call is TRBV12-3 or TRBV12-4, the J call TRBJ2-4; 7 bases line up with TRBD2. The CDR3 spans 12 residues. CDR3 amino acids: CASSTEAGGKHF. CDR3 DNA sequence: TGTGCCAGCAGTACTGAGGCCGGGGGGAAACACTTC.

The rearrangement links TRBV19 to TRBJ1-4, with 8 bases lining up with TRBD1. CDR1 and CDR2 from the germline V gene are LNHDA and SQIVND (reference sequence). CDR3 length: 18 residues. V trimming: 0 bases; J trimming: 10 bases; junction bases outside the gene matches: 16. The CDR3 DNA sequence: TGTGCCAGTAGTATAGATCTGGCCTCCGACAGGGGATTGGGAAAACTGTTTTTT. Its protein is CASSIDLASDRGLGKLFF.

The chain couples TRBV10-3 to TRBJ2-1; D gene ambiguous. This CDR3 comprises 14 residues. The germline CDR1 and CDR2 sequences are ENHRY and SYGVKD. The ends were cut back, 7 bases at V and 0 bases at J, with 10 bases in the middle. CDR3 loop: CAITSDHSYNEQFF. CDR3 DNA: TGTGCCATCACAAGCGACCACTCCTACAATGAGCAGTTCTTC.

In DNA, the CDR3 is TGTGCCAGCAGCCTAAGGGGGAAGGGGCCGAGAGAGACCCAGTACTTC. Encoded protein: CASSLRGKGPRETQYF. The chain carries TRBV3-1 (or the pseudogene TRBV3-2) and TRBJ2-5, with a weak D call TRBD1 (6 bases). Trimming stripped 4 bases from V and 4 bases from J, with 19 bases between. CDR1 is LGHDT and CDR2 is YNNKEL in the germline V gene (reference sequence). This CDR3 comprises 16 residues.

CDR3 in amino acids: CASSYPPSGRVLDTQYF. DNA for the CDR3: TGTGCCAGCAGTTACCCCCCTAGCGGGAGGGTGTTAGATACGCAGTATTTT. The rearrangement joins TRBV6-2 or TRBV6-3 to TRBJ2-3; TRBD2 matches 12 bases. Germline lookup yields CDR1 MNHEY and CDR2 SVGEGT. The CDR3 has 17 amino acids. Trimming at V came to 2 bases and at J to 5 bases, leaving 8 bases not matched to a gene.

Note on this clone: Other DNA sequences in this specimen translate into the identical CDR3. The chain has TRBV28 and TRBJ1-1; D perhaps matches TRBD1 (6 bases). This CDR3 has 15 amino acids. Deletions cut 4 bases from V and 0 bases from J, with 12 bases between. CDR1 is MDHEN, CDR2 SYDVKM, per germline. This CDR3 is CASSSPTGLNTEAFF. CDR3 nucleotides: TGTGCCAGCAGTTCCCCCACAGGGCTGAACACTGAAGCTTTCTTT.

The V gene is TRBV7-2, the J gene TRBJ1-5; D is ambiguous. Germline assignment: CDR1 SGHTA and CDR2 FQGNSA. The CDR3 is 13 residues long. Trimming took 0 bases from V and 6 from J, leaving 6 bases between them. The CDR3 here is CASSLAATQPQHF. CDR3 bases: TGTGCCAGCAGCTTAGCCGCAACTCAGCCCCAGCATTTT.